These 21 T cell receptor beta chains came from one sample sequenced in a study of shared clonotypes between healthy human individuals. The method was immunoSEQ multiplex PCR; TCRdb's version includes in-frame clones alone and lacks a portion of them. This table has about 2 million clones, just under 95% appearing once. Selected positively for CCR7 and CD45RO-negative, naive CD8 cells excluded terminally differentiated effector memory CD45RA+ cells. Sequenced input: naive CD8+ T cells sorted from blood. These receptors all come from a man between 18 and 29 years old in good health.

The chain has TRBV7-9 and TRBJ1-1; D remains ambiguous. V was shortened by 5 bases and J by 3 bases, with 16 bases between the two germline ends. The CDR3 consists of 15 residues. Germline V lookup: CDR1 SEHNR, CDR2 FQNEAQ (reference sequence). CDR3 nucleotide sequence: TGTGCCAGCAGCACGATGAGCGGGGAGGACACTGAAGCTTTCTTT. It is translated as CASSTMSGEDTEAFF.

V gene TRBV27 combines with J gene TRBJ2-5; 9 nucleotides line up with TRBD1. Germline CDR1 is MNHEY and CDR2 is SMNVEV (reference sequence). V lost 1 base to trimming and J lost 4 bases; unmatched junction nucleotides: 10. The CDR3 runs 17 residues. DNA of the CDR3: TGTGCCAGCAGTTTATTATCTTGGGACAGGGTCGTAGAGACCCAGTACTTC. Translating it yields CASSLLSWDRVVETQYF.

As for this clone: A read error may explain this, as a much larger clone is one base away. Other DNA sequences in this specimen translate into the identical CDR3. V gene TRBV7-2 combines with J gene TRBJ2-7; unclear D gene. This CDR3 comprises 12 residues. V was pared by 1 base and J by 3 bases, with 4 bases between. CDR1 and CDR2 (germline): SGHTA, FQGNSA. CDR3 amino acids: CASSLGVYEQYF. The CDR3 DNA sequence: TGTGCCAGCAGCTTAGGGGTCTACGAGCAGTACTTC.

J is TRBJ2-4 and V is TRBV27; D is unclear. Germline assignment: CDR1 MNHEY and CDR2 SMNVEV (reference sequence). V was shortened by 4 bases and J by 0 bases, with 10 bases between the two germline ends. The CDR3 is 15 residues long. CDR3 nucleotide sequence: TGTGCCAGCAGTTCGGCCCCTCTAGCCAAAAACATTCAGTACTTC. Its protein product is CASSSAPLAKNIQYF.

V gene TRBV30 combines with J gene TRBJ2-7; perhaps TRBD1 as D (6 bases). This CDR3 comprises 13 residues. The V gene lost 5 bases and the J gene lost 1 base, with 12 bases spanning the gap. From germline, CDR1 is GTSNPN and CDR2 SVGIG (reference sequence). Here the CDR3 DNA reads TGTGCCTGGGAACCAGGGGCATCCTACGAGCAGTACTTC. Translation: CAWEPGASYEQYF. Full variable domain (outside the CDR3, taken from reference TRBV30 and TRBJ2-7): SQTIHQWPATLVQPVGSPLSLECTVEGTSNPNLYWYRQAAGRGLQLLFYSVGIGQISSEVPQNLSASRPQDRQFILSSKKLLLSDSGFYLCAWEPGASYEQYFGPGTRLTVT.

This chain uses TRBV5-1 with TRBJ2-5; either TRBD1 or TRBD2 may fit D (5 bases each). The germline V gene has CDR1 SGHRS and CDR2 YFSETQ. The germline V and J ends were trimmed by 0 bases and 5 bases, with 8 bases remaining between them. The CDR3 consists of 13 residues. The DNA of the CDR3 is TGCGCCAGCAGCTTGGTAGAGGGGGAGACCCAGTACTTC. It specifies CASSLVEGETQYF.

This rearrangement joins TRBV6-1 to TRBJ1-5, with D maybe TRBD1 (5 bases). This CDR3 has 13 amino acids. Germline V lookup: CDR1 MNHNS, CDR2 SASEGT. V lost 4 bases and J 5 bases, leaving 9 bases between the germline ends. This CDR3 is CASSGGLHQPQHF. CDR3 nucleotides: TGTGCCAGCAGTGGGGGGTTGCATCAGCCCCAGCATTTT.

V gene TRBV1 combines with J gene TRBJ2-5; the table's D call, TRBD2, was not checked against the DNA. TRBV1 is tagged as a pseudogene. This CDR3 region has 12 residues. CDR3 bases: TGCACCAGCAGCCACCGGGAAGAGACCCAGTACTTC. The encoded protein is CTSSHREETQYF.

The chain has TRBV5-4 and TRBJ1-2; 8 positions agree with TRBD1. Germline lookup yields CDR1 SGHNT and CDR2 YYREEE (reference sequence). There are 14 residues in the CDR3. V gave up 3 bases and J gave up 6 bases; unmatched junction bases: 7. CDR3 sequence reads: CASSSGVRGHGYTF. The CDR3 DNA reads TGTGCCAGCAGCTCCGGGGTCAGGGGGCATGGCTACACCTTC.

J is TRBJ2-2 and V is TRBV2; D might be TRBD1 (6 bases). The CDR3 length is 15 residues. Germline CDR1 reads SNHLY; CDR2 reads FYNNEI. Trimming removed 5 bases at V and 0 bases at J, with 10 bases between. CDR3 amino acids: CASSPGQSNTGELFF. The CDR3 region has the DNA TGTGCCAGCAGTCCCGGACAGTCGAACACCGGGGAGCTGTTTTTT.

The V gene is TRBV7-9, the J gene TRBJ1-2; 7 nucleotides agree with TRBD1. The germline CDR1 and CDR2 sequences are SEHNR and FQNEAQ (reference sequence). The J segment lost 2 bases and the V segment lost 5 bases, leaving 8 bases of the junction unmatched. The CDR3 runs 15 residues. This CDR3 is CASSTIGGANYGYTF. Here the CDR3 DNA reads TGTGCCAGCAGCACGATAGGGGGCGCAAACTATGGCTACACCTTC.

This clone has only a few counts. The chain recombines TRBV28 with TRBJ1-2; no clear D. Germline-derived CDR1 and CDR2 are MDHEN and SYDVKM. The CDR3 sequence is 15 residues long. V was clipped by 11 bases and J by 4 bases, with 23 bases between them. CDR3 residues: CAGSSSRHHLYGYTF. The CDR3 region has the DNA TGTGCCGGCTCTTCTTCCCGGCACCACCTCTATGGCTACACCTTC.

The chain's CDR3 is CASSQGWSTGELFF. The CDR3 coding sequence is TGTGCCAGCAGTCAAGGGTGGTCGACCGGGGAGCTGTTTTTT. This chain connects TRBV6-5 to TRBJ2-2; no reliable D call. The V and J ends lost 5 bases and 5 bases respectively, with 12 bases between them. The CDR3 length is 14 residues. Germline V gene data show CDR1 as MNHEY and CDR2 as SVGAGI.

This rearrangement joins TRBV12-5 to TRBJ2-7; D gene unclear. This CDR3 comprises 12 residues. CDR1 is LGHNT and CDR2 is FRNRAP in the germline V gene. V gave up 4 bases and J gave up 5 bases, with 9 bases separating them. This CDR3 is CASGYSSDEQYF. The CDR3 nucleotides are TGTGCTAGTGGTTACAGTTCGGACGAGCAGTACTTC.

The V and J genes are TRBV7-9 and TRBJ1-2; the match to TRBD1 covers 8 bases. Germline CDR1 and CDR2: SEHNR and FQNEAQ (reference sequence). The CDR3 totals 16 residues. The V segment lost 4 bases and the J segment 3 bases; nucleotides outside the gene matches: 10. The CDR3 region has the DNA TGTGCCAGCAGCTCCGATTGGTCAGGGGGCGACTATGGCTACACCTTC. Amino acids: CASSSDWSGGDYGYTF.

V is TRBV27 and J is TRBJ1-5; D ambiguous. Germline-derived CDR1 and CDR2 are MNHEY and SMNVEV (reference sequence). V dropped 6 bases and J dropped 2 bases, with 11 bases sitting between them. CDR3 length equals 14 residues. The CDR3 protein is CASRVVGGNQPQHF. DNA for the CDR3: TGTGCCAGCAGGGTGGTAGGTGGCAATCAGCCCCAGCATTTT.

Concerning this clone: Within the sample, other DNA sequences also encode this same CDR3. CDR3 sequence: CASSLPGDYGYTF. The CDR3, as DNA: TGTGCCAGCAGCTTGCCAGGGGACTATGGCTACACCTTC. The chain employs TRBV5-6 and TRBJ1-2; D perhaps matches TRBD1 (6 bases). Germline CDR1 SGHDT, CDR2 YYEEEE. The CDR3 consists of 13 residues. Trimming stripped 1 base from V and 3 bases from J, with 7 bases between.

The chain employs TRBV28 and TRBJ2-3; TRBD1 matches at 8 bases. J gave up 5 bases and V 1 base, and 2 bases lay outside the gene matches. From germline, CDR1 is MDHEN and CDR2 SYDVKM. The CDR3 runs 14 residues. The CDR3 region is CASSLSQGGDTQYF. In nucleotides, the CDR3 is TGTGCCAGCAGTTTATCACAGGGGGGAGATACGCAGTATTTT.

The chain has TRBV6-1 and TRBJ2-2; D gene unclear. The germline CDR1 and CDR2 sequences are MNHNS and SASEGT. Trimming removed 2 bases from V and 0 bases from J, with 10 bases in between. The CDR3 totals 16 residues. The CDR3 protein is CASSERSWTNTGELFF. Written as DNA, the CDR3 is TGTGCCAGCAGTGAACGTTCGTGGACGAACACCGGGGAGCTGTTTTTT.

A remark on this clone: Other DNA sequences in this specimen translate into the identical CDR3. The V and J genes are TRBV7-6 and TRBJ2-7; D call uncertain. The CDR3 is 13 amino acids. Trimming pared 1 base from V and 2 bases from J, leaving 6 bases between. Germline assignment: CDR1 SGHVS and CDR2 FNYEAQ. CDR3 nucleotides: TGTGCCAGCAGCTTAGGAGGCCCCTACGAGCAGTACTTC. Amino acid sequence: CASSLGGPYEQYF.

This chain uses TRBV19 with TRBJ2-7, with a possible D match to TRBD1 (5 bases). The V and J ends lost 2 bases and 3 bases respectively, with 11 bases between them. This CDR3 region has 14 residues. The germline gives CDR1 LNHDA, CDR2 SQIVND (reference sequence). CDR3: CASSIYWGNYEQYF. CDR3 DNA: TGTGCCAGTAGTATATATTGGGGCAACTACGAGCAGTACTTC.